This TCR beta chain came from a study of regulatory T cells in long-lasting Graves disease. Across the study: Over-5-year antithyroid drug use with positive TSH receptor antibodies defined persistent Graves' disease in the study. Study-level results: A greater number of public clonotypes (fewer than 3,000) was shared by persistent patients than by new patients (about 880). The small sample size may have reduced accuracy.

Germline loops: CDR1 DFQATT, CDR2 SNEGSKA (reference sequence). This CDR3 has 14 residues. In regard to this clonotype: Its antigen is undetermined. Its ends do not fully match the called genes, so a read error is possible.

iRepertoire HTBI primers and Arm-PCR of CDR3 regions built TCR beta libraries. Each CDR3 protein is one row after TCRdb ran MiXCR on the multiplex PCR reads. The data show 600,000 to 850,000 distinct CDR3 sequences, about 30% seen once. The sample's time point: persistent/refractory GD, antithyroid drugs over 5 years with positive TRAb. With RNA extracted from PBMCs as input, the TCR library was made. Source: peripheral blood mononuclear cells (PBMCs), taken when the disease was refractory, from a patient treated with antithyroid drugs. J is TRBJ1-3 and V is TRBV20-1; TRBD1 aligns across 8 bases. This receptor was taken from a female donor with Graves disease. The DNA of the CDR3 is TGCAGTGCGAGAGACAGGGGACCTGGAAACACCATATATTTT. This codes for CSARDRGPGNTIYF.